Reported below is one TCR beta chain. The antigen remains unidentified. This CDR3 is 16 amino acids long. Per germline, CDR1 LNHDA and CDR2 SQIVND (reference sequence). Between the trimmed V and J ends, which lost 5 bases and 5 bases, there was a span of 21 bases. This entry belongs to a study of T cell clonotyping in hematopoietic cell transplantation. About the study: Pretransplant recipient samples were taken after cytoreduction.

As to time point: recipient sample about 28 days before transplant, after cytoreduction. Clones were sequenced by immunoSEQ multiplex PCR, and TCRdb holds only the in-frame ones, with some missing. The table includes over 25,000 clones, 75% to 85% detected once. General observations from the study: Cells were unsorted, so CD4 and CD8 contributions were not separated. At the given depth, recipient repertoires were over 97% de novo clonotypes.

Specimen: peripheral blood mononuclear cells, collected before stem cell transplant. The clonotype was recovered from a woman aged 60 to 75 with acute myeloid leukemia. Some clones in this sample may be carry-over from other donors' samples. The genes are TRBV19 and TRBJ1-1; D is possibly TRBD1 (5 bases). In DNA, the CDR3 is TGTGCCAGTAGTCCCGGGTCTGGGGGGAGTAGGACTGAAGCTTTCTTT. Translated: CASSPGSGGSRTEAFF. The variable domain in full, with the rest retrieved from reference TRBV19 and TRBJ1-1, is DGGITQSPKYLFRKEGQNVTLSCEQNLNHDAMYWYRQDPGQGLRLIYYSQIVNDFQKGDIAEGYSVSREKKESFPLTVTSAQKNPTAFYLCASSPGSGGSRTEAFFGQGTRLTVV.